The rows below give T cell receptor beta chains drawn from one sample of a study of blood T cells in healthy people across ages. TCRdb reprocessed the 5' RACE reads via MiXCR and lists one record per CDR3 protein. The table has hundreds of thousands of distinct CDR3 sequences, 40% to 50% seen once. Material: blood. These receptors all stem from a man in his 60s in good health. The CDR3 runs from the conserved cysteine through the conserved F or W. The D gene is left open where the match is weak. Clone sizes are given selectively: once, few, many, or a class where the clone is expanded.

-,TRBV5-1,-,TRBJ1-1,CASSLAQTPSRRAFF,TGCGCCAGCAGCTTGGCCCAGACTCCTAGTAGAAGAGCTTTCTTT
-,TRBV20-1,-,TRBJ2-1,CSAREVGESNEQFF,TGCAGTGCTAGAGAAGTAGGGGAGAGCAATGAGCAGTTCTTC
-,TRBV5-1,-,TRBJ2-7,CASSKEFPYEQYF,TGCGCCAGCAGCAAGGAGTTTCCCTACGAGCAGTACTTC
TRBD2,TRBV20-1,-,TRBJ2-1,CSARAPLAGGILGEQFF,TGCAGTGCTAGAGCCCCCCTAGCGGGGGGTATTTTGGGTGAGCAGTTCTTC
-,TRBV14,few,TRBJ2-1,CASSQDLSSEQFF,TGTGCCAGCAGCCAAGATCTGTCTAGTGAGCAGTTCTTC
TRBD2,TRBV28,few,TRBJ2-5,CASSLILRAGEETQYF,TGTGCCAGCAGTTTAATTTTACGGGCGGGAGAAGAGACCCAGTACTTC
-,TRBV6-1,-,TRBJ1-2,CASRSQEPNYGYTF,TGTGCCAGCAGAAGTCAGGAGCCTAACTATGGCTACACCTTC
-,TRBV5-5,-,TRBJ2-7,CASSQGSFSSAYEQYF,TGTGCCAGCAGCCAAGGGTCCTTTTCCAGCGCCTACGAGCAGTACTTC
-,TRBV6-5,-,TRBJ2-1,CASSYLNDGFSEQFF,TGTGCCAGCAGTTATCTGAATGATGGTTTTTCTGAGCAGTTCTTC
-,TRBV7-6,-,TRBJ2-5,CASSSDGPGQGTQYF,TGTGCCAGCAGCTCGGACGGGCCGGGGCAAGGGACCCAGTACTTC
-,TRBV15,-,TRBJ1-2,CATSRGGGYGYTF,TGTGCCACCAGCAGAGGAGGGGGCTATGGCTACACCTTC
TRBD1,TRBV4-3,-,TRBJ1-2,CASSQTGTVMDYGYTF,TGCGCCAGCAGCCAGACCGGGACAGTGATGGACTATGGCTACACCTTC
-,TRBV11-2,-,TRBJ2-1,CASSRGQLQETQFF,TGTGCCAGCAGCCGGGGACAACTCCAAGAGACCCAGTTCTTC
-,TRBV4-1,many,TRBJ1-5,CASSQRDKLGQPQHF,TGCGCCAGCAGCCAAAGAGACAAATTGGGTCAGCCCCAGCATTTT
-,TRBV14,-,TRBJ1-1,CASSQDSGAGTEAFF,TGTGCCAGCAGCCAAGACTCCGGGGCAGGAACTGAAGCTTTCTTT
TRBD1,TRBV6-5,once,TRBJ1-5,CASRPVDRVNQPQHF,TGTGCCAGCAGACCCGTTGACAGGGTCAATCAGCCCCAGCATTTT
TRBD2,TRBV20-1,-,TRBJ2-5,CSARRTSGSQETQYF,TGTAGTGCTAGACGGACTAGCGGCTCCCAGGAGACCCAGTACTTC
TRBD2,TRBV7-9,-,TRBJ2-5,CASSFRLAGGPGQETQYF,TGTGCCAGCAGCTTCCGACTAGCGGGGGGGCCGGGGCAAGAGACCCAGTACTTC
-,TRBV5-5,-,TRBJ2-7,CASSLTGTLYEQYF,TGTGCCAGCAGCTTGACAGGCACCCTCTACGAGCAGTACTTC
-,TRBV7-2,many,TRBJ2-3,CASSNTDTQYF,TGTGCCAGCAGTAACACAGATACGCAGTATTTT
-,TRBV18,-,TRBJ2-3,CASAPFAYTQYF,TGTGCCAGCGCACCGTTCGCATATACGCAGTATTTT
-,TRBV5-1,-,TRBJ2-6,CASRTGNGANVLTF,TGCGCCAGCAGAACAGGGAACGGGGCCAACGTCCTGACTTTC
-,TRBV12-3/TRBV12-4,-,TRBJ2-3,CASSLSNADTQYF,TGTGCCAGCAGTTTAAGTAACGCAGATACGCAGTATTTT
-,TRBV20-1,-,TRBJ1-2,CSAFQTGYGYTF,TGCAGTGCTTTCCAGACAGGATATGGCTACACCTTC
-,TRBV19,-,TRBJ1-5,CASSILSGNQPQHF,TGTGCCAGTAGTATACTATCGGGCAATCAGCCCCAGCATTTT
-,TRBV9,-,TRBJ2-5,CASSPGGSQETQYF,TGTGCCAGCAGCCCTGGGGGCAGCCAAGAGACCCAGTACTTC
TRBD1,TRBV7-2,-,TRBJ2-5,CASSFRTGGLETQYF,TGTGCCAGCAGCTTTCGGACAGGGGGCTTGGAGACCCAGTACTTC
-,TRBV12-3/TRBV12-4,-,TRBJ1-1,CASSLLTLDGENTEAFF,TGTGCCAGCAGTTTACTGACCCTGGACGGAGAGAACACTGAAGCTTTCTTT
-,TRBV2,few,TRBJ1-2,CASSGFRAYGYTF,TGTGCCAGCAGTGGGTTCAGGGCCTATGGCTACACCTTC
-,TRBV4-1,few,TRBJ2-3,CASSQSPGASSSWGTDTQYF,TGCGCCAGCAGCCAATCCCCCGGGGCCTCGTCTTCCTGGGGCACAGATACGCAGTATTTT
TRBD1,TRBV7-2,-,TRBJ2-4,CASSQGGGQGAKNIQYF,TGTGCCAGCAGCCAAGGGGGCGGACAGGGGGCCAAAAACATTCAGTACTTC
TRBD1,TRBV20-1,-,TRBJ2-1,CSAKNRGLGRSEQFF,TGCAGTGCAAAAAACAGGGGGTTAGGTCGAAGTGAGCAGTTCTTC
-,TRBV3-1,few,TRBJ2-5,CASSDGAILETQYF,TGTGCCAGCAGCGACGGGGCGATTCTGGAGACCCAGTACTTC
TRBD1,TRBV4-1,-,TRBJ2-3,CASSQAGTGLLSTQYF,TGCGCCAGCAGCCAAGCCGGGACAGGGCTCCTTAGTACGCAGTATTTT
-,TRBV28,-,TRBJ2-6,CASSLFQESSGANVLTF,TGTGCCAGCAGTTTATTTCAAGAGAGCTCTGGGGCCAACGTCCTGACTTTC
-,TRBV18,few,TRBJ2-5,CASSPQTLDAGETQYF,TGTGCCAGCTCACCTCAGACCCTCGATGCGGGAGAGACCCAGTACTTC
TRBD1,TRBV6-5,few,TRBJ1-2,CASRWDRGYGYTF,TGTGCCAGCAGATGGGACAGGGGCTATGGCTACACCTTC
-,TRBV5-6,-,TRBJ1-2,CASSGINYGYTF,TGTGCCAGCTCGGGCATTAACTATGGCTACACCTTC
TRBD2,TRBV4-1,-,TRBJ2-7,CASSQVAGADNEQYF,TGCGCCAGCAGCCAGGTAGCGGGGGCCGACAATGAGCAGTACTTC
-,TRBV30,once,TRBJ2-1,CALSVTSYYEQFF,TGTGCCTTGAGTGTGACTAGTTATTATGAGCAGTTCTTC
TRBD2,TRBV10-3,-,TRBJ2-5,CAISAGVPETQYF,TGTGCCATCAGCGCGGGGGTCCCAGAGACCCAGTACTTC
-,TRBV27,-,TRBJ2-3,CASRTGGTQYF,TGTGCCAGCAGGACCGGGGGTACGCAGTATTTT
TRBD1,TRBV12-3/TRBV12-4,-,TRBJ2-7,CASSPHGRGTGPYEQYF,TGTGCCAGCAGTCCGCACGGGCGGGGGACAGGGCCCTACGAGCAGTACTTC
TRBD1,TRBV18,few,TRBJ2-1,CASSFTGTGENEQFF,TGTGCCAGCTCCTTCACCGGGACAGGGGAGAATGAGCAGTTCTTC
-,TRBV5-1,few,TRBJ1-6,CASSRRGIDNSPLHF,TGCGCCAGCAGCCGGCGGGGGATAGATAATTCACCCCTCCACTTT
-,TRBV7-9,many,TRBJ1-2,CASSFGRNYGYTF,TGTGCCAGCAGCTTTGGCAGAAACTATGGCTACACCTTC
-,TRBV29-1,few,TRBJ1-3,CSVVEGYRNTIYF,TGCAGCGTTGTGGAGGGATACAGAAACACCATATATTTT
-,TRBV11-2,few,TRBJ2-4,CASSLERLIHGGGIQYF,TGTGCCAGCAGCTTAGAGCGCCTTATTCACGGGGGAGGCATTCAGTACTTC
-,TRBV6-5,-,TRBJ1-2,CASSYSQVYGYTF,TGTGCCAGCAGTTACAGTCAGGTCTATGGCTACACCTTC
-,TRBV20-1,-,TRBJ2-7,CSAREQSLSYEQYF,TGCAGTGCTAGAGAGCAGTCCCTCTCCTACGAGCAGTACTTC
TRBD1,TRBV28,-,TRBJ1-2,CASSLMDRVNYGYTF,TGTGCCAGCAGTTTAATGGACAGGGTCAACTATGGCTACACCTTC
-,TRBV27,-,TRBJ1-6,CASGTGPSPLHF,TGTGCCAGCGGAACAGGGCCCTCACCCCTCCACTTT
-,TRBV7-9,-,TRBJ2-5,CASTSTDWEETQYF,TGTGCCAGCACCTCCACCGACTGGGAAGAGACCCAGTACTTC
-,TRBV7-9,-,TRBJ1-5,CVSSPPGGSDQPQHF,TGTGTCAGCAGCCCCCCGGGAGGGAGCGATCAGCCCCAGCATTTT
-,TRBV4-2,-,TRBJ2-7,CASGQAVGDNYEQYF,TGTGCCAGCGGCCAAGCGGTTGGGGACAACTACGAGCAGTACTTC
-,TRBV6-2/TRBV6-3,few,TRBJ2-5,CASSATETLGTQYF,TGTGCCAGCAGCGCGACGGAGACATTGGGGACCCAGTACTTC
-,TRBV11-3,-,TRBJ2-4,CASSRGALNDNEQYF,TGTGCCAGCAGCAGGGGGGCGCTTAATGACAATGAGCAGTACTTC
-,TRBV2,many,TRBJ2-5,CASSDRSKQETQYF,TGTGCCAGCAGTGATCGCTCTAAACAAGAGACCCAGTACTTC
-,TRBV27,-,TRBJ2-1,CASSLGGEVNEQFF,TGTGCCAGCAGTTTGGGGGGCGAAGTGAATGAGCAGTTCTTC
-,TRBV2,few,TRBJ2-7,CASSEAPGGEQYF,TGTGCCAGCAGTGAAGCTCCTGGGGGCGAGCAGTACTTC